This note documents a single T cell receptor (beta chain) sequence. Its antigen is still unknown. The sample is drawn from a study of T cell clones after liver transplantation. The wider study: Post-transplant blood was tracked for graft-donor-reactive T cell clones identified in a pre-transplant mixed lymphocyte reaction. Study-wide results and caveats: Rather than being deleted, graft donor-reactive T cells may have moved into the graft.

Libraries were prepared by immunoSEQ multiplex PCR; TCRdb keeps only in-frame clonotypes and omits some of them. The sample includes more than 95,000 clones, less than 95% seen only once; the top ten take 0.65% to 0.85%. Trimming removed 3 bases from V and 0 bases from J, with 2 bases in between. Germline V CDR1 and CDR2: MDHEN, SYDVKM. The CDR3 runs 12 residues. Source: CD4+ T cells from blood, taken 12 months after liver transplant. V gene TRBV28 combines with J gene TRBJ1-1; no clear D gene. This receptor was identified in a human patient who received a liver transplant. These T cells may partly come from the graft donor. The CDR3 bases are TGTGCCAGCAGTTTCATGAACACTGAAGCTTTCTTT. Translating gives CASSFMNTEAFF.